The 9 T cell receptor beta chains in this list originate from one sample, sequenced in a study of OX40 agonist ivuxolimab in advanced cancers. Sequencing was performed with immunoSEQ multiplex PCR; in TCRdb, only in-frame clones are kept and a portion is missing. The sample holds roughly 75,000 clones, roughly nine tenths seen once. The specimen comprised CD4+ or CD8+ T cells sorted from blood, sampled in a trial of the OX40 agonist ivuxolimab. The receptors were sampled from an adult with an advanced solid tumor such as melanoma, head and neck, liver or kidney cancer.

The chain joins TRBV7-2 to TRBJ1-3; D gene uncertain. Germline values: CDR1 SGHTA, CDR2 FQGNSA. CDR3 length: 15 amino acids. The V gene lost 0 bases and the J gene lost 2 bases, with 8 bases spanning the gap. The CDR3 DNA sequence: TGTGCCAGCAGCTTAGCGCCGGGAACTGGAAACACCATATATTTT. This gives the protein CASSLAPGTGNTIYF.

V gene TRBV28 combines with J gene TRBJ2-2; perhaps D is TRBD1 or TRBD2 (6 bases each). CDR3 size: 14 residues. V was cut by 1 base and J by 4 bases, with 7 bases left in between. Per the germline V gene, CDR1 is MDHEN and CDR2 is SYDVKM. CDR3 region: CASSLSGATGELFF. CDR3 DNA sequence: TGTGCCAGCAGTTTATCGGGGGCCACCGGGGAGCTGTTTTTT.

This clone was seen just once. The chain carries TRBV6-5 and TRBJ2-3; D unresolved. This CDR3 comprises 13 residues. Trimming took 5 bases from V and 0 from J, leaving 6 bases between them. Germline assignment: CDR1 MNHEY and CDR2 SVGAGI. CDR3 residues: CASSRTSTDTQYF. The CDR3 DNA follows: TGTGCCAGCAGTAGGACCAGCACAGATACGCAGTATTTT.

The chain carries TRBV27 and TRBJ2-2; no clear D gene. The germline V gene encodes CDR1 MNHEY and CDR2 SMNVEV (reference sequence). This CDR3 region has 15 residues. V was shortened by 6 bases and J by 1 base, with 12 bases between the two germline ends. DNA for the CDR3: TGTGCCAGCAGCCTAAAGGGCAAGAACACCGGGGAGCTGTTTTTT. Translated: CASSLKGKNTGELFF.

The chain links TRBV6-5 to TRBJ1-3; maybe TRBD1 (6 bases). V dropped 4 bases and J dropped 3 bases, with 13 bases sitting between them. The CDR3 totals 15 residues. In germline, CDR1 is MNHEY, CDR2 SVGAGI. This chain's CDR3 is CASSSPGGVGNTIYF. CDR3 DNA: TGTGCCAGCAGTTCCCCGGGGGGCGTTGGAAACACCATATATTTT.

The CDR3 DNA reads TGTGCCAGCAGTCGACAGGGGGCTAGGGAGCTGTTTTTT. This encodes CASSRQGARELFF. The chain is built from TRBV27 and TRBJ2-2; TRBD1 matches 10 bases. J gave up 9 bases and V 5 bases, and 3 bases lay outside the gene matches. Germline CDR1 MNHEY, CDR2 SMNVEV (reference sequence). The CDR3 is made up of 13 amino acids.

The rearrangement uses TRBV6-1 and TRBJ2-5; 11 bases are a match to TRBD1. CDR3 length: 14 residues. V was clipped by 10 bases and J by 2 bases; unmatched bases: 6. Germline CDR1 and CDR2: MNHNS and SASEGT. The CDR3: CATRRDRGQETQYF. CDR3 in DNA: TGTGCCACCCGACGGGACAGGGGGCAAGAGACCCAGTACTTC.

The CDR3 DNA reads as TGTGCCAGCAGCTTAGATCTGGGGGCGCGGTATGGCTACACCTTC. This codes for CASSLDLGARYGYTF. The chain carries TRBV11-2 and TRBJ1-2, with a tentative D call TRBD1 (6 bases). Germline-derived CDR1 and CDR2 are SGHAT and FQNNGV. V was cut by 0 bases and J by 5 bases, with 13 bases left in between. This CDR3 spans 15 amino acids.

The chain recombines TRBV5-6 with TRBJ1-1; no firm D call. The CDR3 contains 13 residues. From germline, CDR1 is SGHDT and CDR2 YYEEEE. The V gene lost 4 bases and the J gene lost 6 bases, with 13 bases spanning the gap. The CDR3 DNA reads TGTGCCAGCAGCAAGGAGTCGAGAGCTGAAGCTTTCTTT. The encoded protein is CASSKESRAEAFF.